These 13 T cell receptor beta chains share one sample of origin, sequenced in a study of beta chain features in type 1 diabetes. The isolated RNA, all of it, was reverse transcribed, so expressed TCRB transcripts were what got sequenced. TCRdb keeps only in-frame clones here, not all; method: immunoSEQ multiplex PCR. This table holds approximately 730,000 clones, 10% to 15% found once. General study results and limits: TCRB CDR3 length was moderately but significantly reduced in all four CD4+ subsets of Type 1 diabetes patients.

Their antigens are not known. The specimen was naive CD4+ T cells from blood. The receptors stem from a man younger than 35 with type 1 diabetes.

As for this clone: At the DNA level, this CDR3 is encoded by other sequences in the same sample as well. The chain joins TRBV30 to TRBJ2-5; a possible D gene is TRBD2 (6 bases). Trimming removed 5 bases at V and 4 bases at J, with 14 bases between. The CDR3 sequence is 13 residues long. Germline assignment: CDR1 GTSNPN and CDR2 SVGIG (reference sequence). In DNA, the CDR3 is TGTGCCTGGGGTCTGGGGGGAGGAGAGACCCAGTACTTC. Protein: CAWGLGGGETQYF.

The chain has TRBV19 and TRBJ2-5; 7 bases match TRBD1. V lost 8 bases and J lost 7; bases outside the gene matches: 7. The germline CDR1 and CDR2 sequences are LNHDA and SQIVND (reference sequence). There are 12 residues in the CDR3. The CDR3 loop reads CASQGGTGTQYF. The CDR3 DNA sequence: TGTGCCAGTCAAGGGGGCACAGGGACCCAGTACTTC.

This clone came up a few times. The V call is TRBV6-6, the J call TRBJ2-7, with a tentative D call TRBD2 (5 bases). This CDR3 is built from 13 residues. From germline, CDR1 is MNHNY and CDR2 SVGAGI (reference sequence). Trimming stripped 7 bases from V and 5 bases from J, with 15 bases between. In DNA, the CDR3 is TGTGCCAGCACCCCCGGGGTCATGAACGAGCAGTACTTC. Translation: CASTPGVMNEQYF.

This clone appeared a few times. The chain combines TRBV10-2 with TRBJ2-1; D gene ambiguous. The CDR3 extends over 12 amino acids. Per the germline V gene, CDR1 is WSHSY and CDR2 is SAAADI. Between the trimmed V and J ends, which lost 5 bases and 10 bases, there was a span of 12 bases. The DNA for the CDR3 is TGCGCCAGCAGTAATGGACCAACCGAGCAGTTCTTC. As protein: CASSNGPTEQFF.

In this sample, this clone turned up a few times. In DNA, the CDR3 is TGTGCCAGCAGTTCACAACTAAACTATGGCTACACCTTC. The encoded protein is CASSSQLNYGYTF. The V gene is TRBV27, the J gene TRBJ1-2; D is uncertain. Per germline, CDR1 MNHEY and CDR2 SMNVEV (reference sequence). The CDR3 covers 13 residues. The V end was cut by 4 bases, the J end by 2 bases, with 8 bases between.

The V call is TRBV9, the J call TRBJ2-7, with 11 bases lining up with TRBD1. This CDR3 contains 15 residues. The V gene end was trimmed by 1 base and the J gene end by 7 bases; junction bases not matched to a gene: 7. The germline V gene has CDR1 SGDLS and CDR2 YYNGEE. CDR3 amino acids: CASSVRTGGSREQYF. As DNA, the CDR3 is TGTGCCAGCAGCGTACGGACAGGGGGCTCGCGGGAGCAGTACTTC.

This chain connects TRBV30 to TRBJ1-4, with D perhaps TRBD1 (5 bases). V shed 0 bases and J shed 14 bases, with 16 bases lying between them. Germline V gives CDR1 GTSNPN, CDR2 SVGIG (reference sequence). This CDR3 has 13 amino acids. In DNA form, the CDR3 reads TGTGCCTGGAGTGTACAAGGGGCACTTCAGCTGTTTTTT. Translating it yields CAWSVQGALQLFF. Variable domain in full (rest from reference TRBV30 and TRBJ1-4): SQTIHQWPATLVQPVGSPLSLECTVEGTSNPNLYWYRQAAGRGLQLLFYSVGIGQISSEVPQNLSASRPQDRQFILSSKKLLLSDSGFYLCAWSVQGALQLFFGSGTQLSVL.

This clone was picked up a small number of times. Additional DNA sequences in this sample encode the identical CDR3. This chain uses TRBV6-5 with TRBJ2-2, with TRBD1 matching over 7 bases. Germline-derived CDR1 and CDR2 are MNHEY and SVGAGI. CDR3 length: 14 amino acids. V shed 6 bases, J shed 1 base, and the junction held 2 bases outside the gene matches. CDR3 in DNA: TGTGCCAGCAGGAGACAGGGGAACACCGGGGAGCTGTTTTTT. This encodes CASRRQGNTGELFF.

This clone showed up just a few times. V usage is TRBV29-1 and J usage is TRBJ1-4, with D perhaps matching TRBD1 (6 bases). This CDR3 region has 14 residues. CDR1 and CDR2 (germline): SQVTM, ANQGSEA. Deletions cut 5 bases from V and 5 bases from J, with 15 bases between. CDR3 residues: CSVTPTGRNEKLFF. The CDR3, as DNA: TGCAGCGTTACCCCGACAGGAAGAAATGAAAAACTGTTTTTT.

The chain links TRBV25-1 to TRBJ2-7, with TRBD1 identical over 7 bases. Germline-derived CDR1 and CDR2 are MGHDK and SYGVNS. Trimming took 1 base from V and 5 from J; bases not matched to a gene: 11. The length of the CDR3 is 16 residues. The chain's CDR3 is CASSEFLSTGKDEQYF. The CDR3 coding sequence is TGTGCCAGCAGTGAATTCCTTTCGACAGGGAAGGACGAGCAGTACTTC.

The chain recombines TRBV5-6 with TRBJ2-1; D ambiguous. The V end lost 0 bases, the J end lost 5 bases, and 6 bases lay between the germline ends. The CDR3 spans 13 residues. The germline gives CDR1 SGHDT, CDR2 YYEEEE. The CDR3 sequence: CASSLEPHNEQFF. CDR3 nucleotides: TGTGCCAGCAGCTTGGAGCCCCACAATGAGCAGTTCTTC.

This sequence joins TRBV9 and TRBJ1-2, with 8 bases that match TRBD1. Germline-derived CDR1 and CDR2 are SGDLS and YYNGEE. Trimming took 3 bases from V and 4 from J; bases not matched to a gene: 14. This CDR3 has 17 amino acids. The DNA of the CDR3 is TGTGCCAGCAGCGCGGCAAAGGTGGACAGGGTGAGCTATGGCTACACCTTC. Amino acid sequence: CASSAAKVDRVSYGYTF.

The chain uses TRBV5-6 and TRBJ2-2, with 7 bases that match TRBD1. The CDR3 runs to 16 residues. Germline V gene sequence: CDR1 SGHDT, CDR2 YYEEEE. After removal of 1 base from V and 2 bases from J, the junction contained 5 bases not matched to a gene. The chain's CDR3 is CASSLPGTDNTGELFF. CDR3 nucleotide sequence: TGTGCCAGCAGCTTGCCCGGGACAGATAACACCGGGGAGCTGTTTTTT.